These T cell receptor beta chains were read from a single sample in a study of cytomegalovirus exposure and HLA in healthy donors. Assay: immunoSEQ multiplex PCR; the TCRdb copy retains only in-frame clones and omits some. The table lists about 130,000 clones, about 80% of them singletons. The sample was PBMCs. The receptors stem from a woman aged 40 to 49 in good health and CMV-seronegative. The conserved cysteine and the conserved F or W are not part of the CDR3 here. The order of the fields is D gene, J gene, V gene, CDR3 protein. D genes are given only for firm matches.

d_call: TRBD2
j_call: TRBJ2-7
v_call: TRBV28
cdr3_aa: ASRSSLAGGLDEQY

d_call: NA
j_call: TRBJ2-1
v_call: TRBV7-3
cdr3_aa: ASSPLGDPAGYNEQF

d_call: NA
j_call: TRBJ2-7
v_call: TRBV9
cdr3_aa: ASSVASSAYEQY

d_call: NA
j_call: TRBJ1-5
v_call: TRBV6-5
cdr3_aa: ASRGGGGGNQPQH

d_call: TRBD2
j_call: TRBJ2-1
v_call: TRBV18
cdr3_aa: ASSSTSGPYNEQF

d_call: TRBD1
j_call: TRBJ2-7
v_call: TRBV27
cdr3_aa: ASSTQGAAYEQY

d_call: NA
j_call: TRBJ1-1
v_call: TRBV7-9
cdr3_aa: ASSPRLSSTGNVAEAF

d_call: NA
j_call: TRBJ2-1
v_call: TRBV28
cdr3_aa: ASSIGRRDRNEQF

d_call: TRBD1
j_call: TRBJ1-4
v_call: TRBV5-4
cdr3_aa: ASSGGQILPRNEKLF

d_call: NA
j_call: TRBJ1-2
v_call: TRBV19
cdr3_aa: ASSSLTPEGYGYT

d_call: NA
j_call: TRBJ1-2
v_call: TRBV7-2
cdr3_aa: ASGVGWGGDSYT

d_call: NA
j_call: TRBJ2-7
v_call: TRBV6-5
cdr3_aa: ASSQTTESDEQY

d_call: NA
j_call: TRBJ1-5
v_call: TRBV15
cdr3_aa: ATSREFLARGGNQPQH

d_call: NA
j_call: TRBJ2-1
v_call: TRBV29-1
cdr3_aa: SVGGPLGGSSYNEQF

d_call: NA
j_call: TRBJ2-1
v_call: TRBV7-3
cdr3_aa: ASSLIPRTPTEYNEQF